This T cell receptor (beta chain) was identified in a study of T cells expressing NK-cell markers. The overall study: TCR beta repertoires came from sorted CD3+CD56+NKG2C+, CD3+CD56+NKG2C- and CD3+CD56-NKG2C+ T cells. Most of the eight sequenced donors were HCMV-seropositive; one was seronegative.

The CDR3 runs to 18 residues. In germline, CDR1 is SGHAT, CDR2 FQNNGV. UMIs were included in TCR beta cDNA generated by 5'RACE template switching. Reprocessing the 5' RACE reads, TCRdb reports a single entry for every CDR3 protein and omits DNA. The table gives 200,000 to 300,000 distinct CDR3 sequences; the top ten clones make up 0.39% of it. Material for sequencing was blood T cells: a sorted CD56 or NKG2C T cell subset, CD4+ or CD8+ T cells, or bulk PBMC T cells (not recorded which). The chain recombines TRBV11-2 with TRBJ2-1; TCRdb picks TRBD2, but there is no DNA to check that call. The receptor comes from a man aged 18 to 30 in good health. This CDR3 is CASSPRTSGSLVFNEQFF. Full variable domain (remainder filled in from reference TRBV11-2 and TRBJ2-1): EAGVAQSPRYKIIEKRQSVAFWCNPISGHATLYWYQQILGQGPKLLIQFQNNGVVDDSQLPKDRFSAERLKGVDSTLKIQPAKLEDSAVYLCASSPRTSGSLVFNEQFFGPGTRLTVL.